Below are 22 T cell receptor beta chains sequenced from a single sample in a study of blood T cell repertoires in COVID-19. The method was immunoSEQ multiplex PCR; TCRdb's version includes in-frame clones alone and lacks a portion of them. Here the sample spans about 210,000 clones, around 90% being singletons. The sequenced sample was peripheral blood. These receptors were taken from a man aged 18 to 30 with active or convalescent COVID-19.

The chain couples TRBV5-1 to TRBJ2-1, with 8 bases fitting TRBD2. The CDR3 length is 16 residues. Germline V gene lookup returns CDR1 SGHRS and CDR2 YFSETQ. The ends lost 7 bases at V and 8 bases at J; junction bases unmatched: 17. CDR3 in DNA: TGCGCCAGCGGGTCCGTAGGGGGACTAGACTTCGATGAGCAGTTCTTC. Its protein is CASGSVGGLDFDEQFF.

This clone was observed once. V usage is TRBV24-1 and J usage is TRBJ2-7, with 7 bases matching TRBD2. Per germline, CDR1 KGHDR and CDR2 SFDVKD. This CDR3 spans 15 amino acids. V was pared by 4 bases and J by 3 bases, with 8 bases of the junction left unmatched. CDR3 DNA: TGTGCCACCAGTGAAGGTCGGGACTATCGCTACGAGCAGTACTTC. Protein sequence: CATSEGRDYRYEQYF.

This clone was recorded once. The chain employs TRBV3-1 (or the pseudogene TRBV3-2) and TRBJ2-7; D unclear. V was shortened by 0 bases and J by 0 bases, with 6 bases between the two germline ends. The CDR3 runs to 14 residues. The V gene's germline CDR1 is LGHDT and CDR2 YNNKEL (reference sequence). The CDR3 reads CASSQDRVSYEQYF. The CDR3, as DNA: TGTGCCAGCAGCCAAGATCGGGTCTCCTACGAGCAGTACTTC.

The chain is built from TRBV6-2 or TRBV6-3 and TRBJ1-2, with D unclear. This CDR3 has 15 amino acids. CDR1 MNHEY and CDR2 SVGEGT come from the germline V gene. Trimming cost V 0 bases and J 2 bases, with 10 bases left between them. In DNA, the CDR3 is TGTGCCAGCAGTTACTCCGGGAGGAAGAACTATGGCTACACCTTC. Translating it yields CASSYSGRKNYGYTF.

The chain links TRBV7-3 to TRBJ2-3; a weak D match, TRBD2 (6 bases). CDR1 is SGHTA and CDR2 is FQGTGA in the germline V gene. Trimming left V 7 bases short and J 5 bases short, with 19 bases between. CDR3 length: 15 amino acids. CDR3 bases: TGTGCCAGCACTTCCTCGGGAGCGGCAGGAGATACGCAGTATTTT. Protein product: CASTSSGAAGDTQYF.

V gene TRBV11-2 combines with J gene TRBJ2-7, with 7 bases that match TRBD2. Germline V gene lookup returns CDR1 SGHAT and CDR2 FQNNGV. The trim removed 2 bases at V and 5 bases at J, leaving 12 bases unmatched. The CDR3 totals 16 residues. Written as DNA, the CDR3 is TGTGCCAGCAGCTTATCGGCCCGAATTGCGGGAGACGAGCAGTACTTC. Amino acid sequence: CASSLSARIAGDEQYF. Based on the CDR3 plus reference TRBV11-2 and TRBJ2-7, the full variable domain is EAGVAQSPRYKIIEKRQSVAFWCNPISGHATLYWYQQILGQGPKLLIQFQNNGVVDDSQLPKDRFSAERLKGVDSTLKIQPAKLEDSAVYLCASSLSARIAGDEQYFGPGTRLTVT.

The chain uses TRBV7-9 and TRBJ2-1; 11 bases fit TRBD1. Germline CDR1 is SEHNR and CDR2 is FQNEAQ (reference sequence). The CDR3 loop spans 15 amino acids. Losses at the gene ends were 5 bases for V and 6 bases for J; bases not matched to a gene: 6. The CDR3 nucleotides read TGTGCCAGCAGCACTCGGGACAGGGGGTTCAATGAGCAGTTCTTC. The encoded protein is CASSTRDRGFNEQFF.

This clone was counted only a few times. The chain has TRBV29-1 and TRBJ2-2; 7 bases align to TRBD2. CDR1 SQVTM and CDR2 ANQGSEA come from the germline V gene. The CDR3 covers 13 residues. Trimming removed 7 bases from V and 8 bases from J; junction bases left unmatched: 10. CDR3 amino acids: CSAALSGIGELFF. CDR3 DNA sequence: TGCAGCGCTGCTTTGAGCGGGATAGGGGAGCTGTTTTTT.

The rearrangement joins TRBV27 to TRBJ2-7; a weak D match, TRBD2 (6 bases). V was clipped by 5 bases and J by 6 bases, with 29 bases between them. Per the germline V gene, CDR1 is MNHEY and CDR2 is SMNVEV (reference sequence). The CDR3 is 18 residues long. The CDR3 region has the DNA TGTGCCAGCAGTCGTAGGGGCGGGATACGAGATCCATCTGGCGAGCAGTACTTC. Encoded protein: CASSRRGGIRDPSGEQYF.

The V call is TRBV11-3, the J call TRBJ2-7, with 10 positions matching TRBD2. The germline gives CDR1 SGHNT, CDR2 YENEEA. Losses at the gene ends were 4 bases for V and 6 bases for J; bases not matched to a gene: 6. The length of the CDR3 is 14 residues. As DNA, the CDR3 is TGTGCCAGCAGCTCGCTAGCGGGAGCGTCCGAGCAGTACTTC. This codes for CASSSLAGASEQYF.

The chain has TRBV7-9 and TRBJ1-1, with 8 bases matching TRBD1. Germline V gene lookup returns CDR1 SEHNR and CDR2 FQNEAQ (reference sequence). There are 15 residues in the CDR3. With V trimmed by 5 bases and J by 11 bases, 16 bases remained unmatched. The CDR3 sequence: CASSIPGTGTMGAFF. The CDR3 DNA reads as TGTGCCAGCAGCATTCCCGGGACAGGAACCATGGGGGCTTTCTTT.

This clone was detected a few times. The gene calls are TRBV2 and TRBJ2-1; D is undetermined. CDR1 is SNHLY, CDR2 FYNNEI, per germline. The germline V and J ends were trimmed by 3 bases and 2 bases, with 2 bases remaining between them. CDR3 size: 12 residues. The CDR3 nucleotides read TGTGCCAGCAGTGACACCTACAATGAGCAGTTCTTC. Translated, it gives CASSDTYNEQFF.

The CDR3 DNA sequence: TGTGCCAGCTCCCGGGCAGGGGGCGCGCCTAGCGAGGATTCGAACCCTTCCTACGAGCAGTACTTC. The encoded protein is CASSRAGGAPSEDSNPSYEQYF. V is TRBV7-6 and J is TRBJ2-7; 8 bases line up with TRBD1. The V gene's germline CDR1 is SGHVS and CDR2 FNYEAQ. Trimming removed 8 bases from V and 1 base from J; junction bases left unmatched: 31. The CDR3 length is 22 residues.

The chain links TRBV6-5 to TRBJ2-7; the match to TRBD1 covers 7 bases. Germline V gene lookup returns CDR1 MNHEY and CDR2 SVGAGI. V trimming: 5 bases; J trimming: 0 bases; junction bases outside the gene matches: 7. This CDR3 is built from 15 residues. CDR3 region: CASSKKTGNSYEQYF. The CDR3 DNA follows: TGTGCCAGCAGTAAGAAGACAGGGAACTCCTACGAGCAGTACTTC.

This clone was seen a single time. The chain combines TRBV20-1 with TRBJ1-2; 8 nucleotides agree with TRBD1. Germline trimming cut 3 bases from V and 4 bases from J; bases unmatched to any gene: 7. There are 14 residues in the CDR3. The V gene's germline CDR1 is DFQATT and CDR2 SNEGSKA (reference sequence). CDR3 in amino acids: CSASTLTGAYGYTF. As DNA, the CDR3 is TGCAGTGCTAGTACCCTGACAGGGGCCTATGGCTACACCTTC.

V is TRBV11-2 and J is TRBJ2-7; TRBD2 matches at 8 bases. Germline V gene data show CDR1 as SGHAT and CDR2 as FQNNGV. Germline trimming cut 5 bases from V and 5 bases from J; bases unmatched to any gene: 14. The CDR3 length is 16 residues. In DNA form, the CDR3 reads TGTGCCAGCAGCACGGGTGCGGGAGGTAGGTTCCACGAGCAGTACTTC. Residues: CASSTGAGGRFHEQYF. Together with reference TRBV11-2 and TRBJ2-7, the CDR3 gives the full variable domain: EAGVAQSPRYKIIEKRQSVAFWCNPISGHATLYWYQQILGQGPKLLIQFQNNGVVDDSQLPKDRFSAERLKGVDSTLKIQPAKLEDSAVYLCASSTGAGGRFHEQYFGPGTRLTVT.

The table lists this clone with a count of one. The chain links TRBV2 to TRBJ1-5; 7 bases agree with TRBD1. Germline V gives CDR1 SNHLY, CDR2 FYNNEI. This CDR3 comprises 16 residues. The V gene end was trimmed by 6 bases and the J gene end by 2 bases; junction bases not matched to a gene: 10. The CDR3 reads CASSPRGARGNQPQHF. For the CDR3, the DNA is TGTGCCAGCAGCCCCAGGGGGGCACGGGGCAATCAGCCCCAGCATTTT.

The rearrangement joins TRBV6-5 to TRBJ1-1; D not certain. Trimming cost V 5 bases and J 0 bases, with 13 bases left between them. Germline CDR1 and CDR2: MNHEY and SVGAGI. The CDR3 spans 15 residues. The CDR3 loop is CASSRDSFMNTEAFF. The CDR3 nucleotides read TGTGCCAGCAGTCGGGATTCTTTCATGAACACTGAAGCTTTCTTT.

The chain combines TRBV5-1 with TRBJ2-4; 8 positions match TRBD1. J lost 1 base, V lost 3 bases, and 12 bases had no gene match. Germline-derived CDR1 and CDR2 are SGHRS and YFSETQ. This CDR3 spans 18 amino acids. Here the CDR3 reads CASSSGQGTAAAKNIQYF. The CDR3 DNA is TGCGCCAGCAGCTCAGGACAGGGTACGGCGGCGGCCAAAAACATTCAGTACTTC.

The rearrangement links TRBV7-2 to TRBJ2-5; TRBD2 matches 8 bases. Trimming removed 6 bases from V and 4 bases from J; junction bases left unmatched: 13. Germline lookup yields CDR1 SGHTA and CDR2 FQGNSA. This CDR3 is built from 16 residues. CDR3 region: CASRGKRELVGETQYF. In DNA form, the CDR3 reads TGTGCCAGCAGGGGGAAGCGGGAGCTCGTCGGAGAGACCCAGTACTTC.

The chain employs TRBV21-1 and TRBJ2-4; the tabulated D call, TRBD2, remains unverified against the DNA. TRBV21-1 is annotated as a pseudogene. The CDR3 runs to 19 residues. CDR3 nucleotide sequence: TGTGCCAGCAGCAAAAGGCTAGCGGGAAAGGCGGGGGCCAAAAACATTCAGTACTTC. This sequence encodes CASSKRLAGKAGAKNIQYF.

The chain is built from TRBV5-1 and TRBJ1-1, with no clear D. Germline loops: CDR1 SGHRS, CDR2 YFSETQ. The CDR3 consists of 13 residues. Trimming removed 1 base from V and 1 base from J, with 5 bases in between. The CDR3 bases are TGCGCCAGCAGCTTGACAGCGAACACTGAAGCTTTCTTT. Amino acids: CASSLTANTEAFF.